The 2 T cell receptor beta chains below all came from one sample that was sequenced in a study of tumor and adjacent non-tumor tissue in lung cancer. No cell sorting was done before RNA was extracted from the tissue. The library came from three nested PCR rounds adapted from ARM-PCR protocols. One entry per CDR3 protein, called by TCRdb with MiXCR from the multiplex PCR reads. Of over 100,000 distinct CDR3 sequences listed, approximately 82% are singletons. The source material was lung tumor tissue. Receptor source: a woman aged 55-70 years with non-small cell lung cancer.

As concerns this clonotype: A much larger clone is a single base away; this may be a read error. The rearrangement links TRBV5-6 to TRBJ1-6; 9 positions agree with TRBD1. The CDR3 sequence is 14 residues long. The V gene's germline CDR1 is SGHDT and CDR2 YYEEEE. The chain's CDR3 is CDSSLQGASSPLHF. For the CDR3, the DNA is TGTGACAGCAGCCTACAGGGGGCTAGTTCACCCCTCCACTTT.

On this clonotype itself: Possible read error: a much larger clone is one base away. This chain joins TRBV6-5 and TRBJ2-1; the match to TRBD1 covers 7 bases. The junction had 4 bases not matched to a gene; V was cut back by 0 bases and J by 8 bases. CDR3 length: 14 residues. Germline values: CDR1 MNHEY, CDR2 SVGAGI. CDR3 sequence reads: CASSYSGQAYEQFF. The CDR3 DNA is TGTGCCAGCAGTTACTCCGGACAGGCGTATGAGCAGTTCTTC.